This passage covers 5 T cell receptor beta chains from one sample sequenced in a study of beta chain features in type 1 diabetes. Points from the study as a whole: All four CD4+ subsets of Type 1 diabetes patients contained TCRB CDR3s that were moderately but significantly shorter.

Antigens of these TCRs are unknown. Sequencing targeted expressed TCRB transcripts, as all isolated RNA had been reverse transcribed. Data came from immunoSEQ multiplex PCR; TCRdb stores just in-frame clones and leaves some out. The sample holds roughly 400,000 clones, around 10% seen once. Specimen: central memory CD4+ T cells from blood. These receptors all stem from a man aged 30 to 39 with type 1 diabetes.

The chain combines TRBV6-5 with TRBJ2-7; maybe TRBD2 (6 bases). V dropped 5 bases and J dropped 4 bases, with 15 bases sitting between them. From germline, CDR1 is MNHEY and CDR2 SVGAGI. The CDR3 is made up of 14 amino acids. The CDR3 DNA is TGTGCCAGCAGTCCACGGGAGTCCGGGTACGAGCAGTACTTC. Protein: CASSPRESGYEQYF.

V usage is TRBV10-1 and J usage is TRBJ2-7; D may be TRBD1 (6 bases). CDR3 length: 13 amino acids. Trimming removed 4 bases at V and 1 base at J, with 8 bases between. Germline V lookup: CDR1 WNHNN, CDR2 SYGVQD (reference sequence). CDR3 sequence (DNA): TGCGCCAGCAGTGGGGACACTTCCTACGAGCAGTACTTC. It codes for CASSGDTSYEQYF.

This clone was detected a few times. The genes are TRBV30 and TRBJ2-1; 7 bases match TRBD2. The CDR3 contains 12 residues. V was pared by 2 bases and J by 8 bases, with 3 bases of the junction left unmatched. Germline V gene data show CDR1 as GTSNPN and CDR2 as SVGIG (reference sequence). The CDR3 here is CAWSPTSYEQFF. CDR3 DNA: TGTGCCTGGAGTCCGACTAGCTATGAGCAGTTCTTC.

This clone was detected only once. The V call is TRBV6-5, the J call TRBJ2-7, with TRBD2 identical over 7 bases. CDR3 length: 14 amino acids. The J segment lost 3 bases and the V segment lost 3 bases, leaving 5 bases of the junction unmatched. CDR1 and CDR2 from the germline V gene are MNHEY and SVGAGI. The DNA of the CDR3 is TGTGCCAGCAGTTATGAACGCGGGGGCTACGAGCAGTACTTC. This codes for CASSYERGGYEQYF.

The chain employs TRBV6-1 and TRBJ1-4; TRBD1 aligns across 8 bases. Trimming at V came to 6 bases and at J to 8 bases, leaving 5 bases not matched to a gene. Germline lookup yields CDR1 MNHNS and CDR2 SASEGT. The CDR3 sequence is 13 residues long. Here the CDR3 reads CASSPGQEEKLFF. The CDR3 DNA reads as TGTGCCAGCAGCCCGGGACAGGAGGAAAAACTGTTTTTT.